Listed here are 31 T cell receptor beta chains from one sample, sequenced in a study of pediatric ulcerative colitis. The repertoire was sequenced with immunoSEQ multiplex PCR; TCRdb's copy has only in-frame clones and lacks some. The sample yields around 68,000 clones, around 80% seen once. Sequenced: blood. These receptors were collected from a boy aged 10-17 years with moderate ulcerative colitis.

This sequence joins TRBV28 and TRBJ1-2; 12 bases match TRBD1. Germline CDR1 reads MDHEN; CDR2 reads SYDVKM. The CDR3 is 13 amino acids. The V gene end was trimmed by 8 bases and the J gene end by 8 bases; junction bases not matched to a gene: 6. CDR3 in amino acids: CASGTGGRQGYTF. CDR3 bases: TGTGCCAGCGGGACAGGGGGCAGGCAGGGCTACACCTTC.

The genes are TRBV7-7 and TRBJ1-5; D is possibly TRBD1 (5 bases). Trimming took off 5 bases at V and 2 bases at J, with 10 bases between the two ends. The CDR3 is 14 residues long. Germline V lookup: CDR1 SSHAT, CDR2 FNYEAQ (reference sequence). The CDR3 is CASSLTGGNQPQHF. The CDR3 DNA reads TGTGCCAGCAGCCTAACAGGCGGCAATCAGCCCCAGCATTTT.

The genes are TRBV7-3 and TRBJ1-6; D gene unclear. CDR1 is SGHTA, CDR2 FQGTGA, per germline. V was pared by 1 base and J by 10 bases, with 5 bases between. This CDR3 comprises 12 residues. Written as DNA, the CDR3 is TGTGCCAGCAGCTTAAAGGGCTCACCCCTCCACTTT. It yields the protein CASSLKGSPLHF.

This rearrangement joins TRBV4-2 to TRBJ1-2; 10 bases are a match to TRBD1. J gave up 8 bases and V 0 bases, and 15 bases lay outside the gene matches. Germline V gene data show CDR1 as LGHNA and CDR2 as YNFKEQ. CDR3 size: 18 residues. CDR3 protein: CASSQDADRGIVLGGYTF. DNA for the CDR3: TGTGCCAGCAGCCAAGACGCGGACAGGGGGATCGTGCTAGGGGGCTACACCTTC.

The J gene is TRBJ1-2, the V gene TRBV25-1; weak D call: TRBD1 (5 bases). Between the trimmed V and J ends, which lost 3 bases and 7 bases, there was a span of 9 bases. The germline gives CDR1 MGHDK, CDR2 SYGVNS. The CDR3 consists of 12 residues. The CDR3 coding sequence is TGTGCCAGCAGTGAGGTGGGGGGTGGCTACACCTTC. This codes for CASSEVGGGYTF.

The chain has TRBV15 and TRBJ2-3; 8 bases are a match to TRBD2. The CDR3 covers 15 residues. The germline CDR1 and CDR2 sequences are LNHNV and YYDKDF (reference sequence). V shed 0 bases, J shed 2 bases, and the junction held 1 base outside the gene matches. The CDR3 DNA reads TGTGCCACCAGCAGAGAAGCGGGAGCCACAGATACGCAGTATTTT. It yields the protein CATSREAGATDTQYF.

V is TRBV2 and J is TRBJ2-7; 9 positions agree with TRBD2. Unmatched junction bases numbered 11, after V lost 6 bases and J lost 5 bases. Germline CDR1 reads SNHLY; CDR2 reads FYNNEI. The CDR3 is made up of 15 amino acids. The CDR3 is CASRNGAGGPDEQYF. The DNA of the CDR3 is TGTGCCAGCAGAAATGGGGCGGGAGGGCCTGACGAGCAGTACTTC. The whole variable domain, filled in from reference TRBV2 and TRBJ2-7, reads EPEVTQTPSHQVTQMGQEVILRCVPISNHLYFYWYRQILGQKVEFLVSFYNNEISEKSEIFDDQFSVERPDGSNFTLKIRSTKLEDSAMYFCASRNGAGGPDEQYFGPGTRLTVT.

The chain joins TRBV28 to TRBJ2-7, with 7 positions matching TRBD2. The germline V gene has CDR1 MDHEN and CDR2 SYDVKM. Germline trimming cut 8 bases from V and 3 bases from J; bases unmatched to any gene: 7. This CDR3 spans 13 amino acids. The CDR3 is CASGIGLGYEQYF. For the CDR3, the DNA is TGTGCCAGCGGCATCGGACTAGGCTACGAGCAGTACTTC.

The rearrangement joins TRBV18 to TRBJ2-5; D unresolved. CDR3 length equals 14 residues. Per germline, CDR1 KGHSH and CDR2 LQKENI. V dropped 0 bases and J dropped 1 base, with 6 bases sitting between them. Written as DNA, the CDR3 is TGTGCCAGCTCACCACCGGAGCGCCAAGAGACCCAGTACTTC. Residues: CASSPPERQETQYF.

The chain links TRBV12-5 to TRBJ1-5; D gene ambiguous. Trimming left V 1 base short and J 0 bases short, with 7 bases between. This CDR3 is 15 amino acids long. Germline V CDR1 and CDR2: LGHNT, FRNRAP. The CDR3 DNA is TGTGCTAGTGGTTTGGCGGACTTTAGCAATCAGCCCCAGCATTTT. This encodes CASGLADFSNQPQHF.

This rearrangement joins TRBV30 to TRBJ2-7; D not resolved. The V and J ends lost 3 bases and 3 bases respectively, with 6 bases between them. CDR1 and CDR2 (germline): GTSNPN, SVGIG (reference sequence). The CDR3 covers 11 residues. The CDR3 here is CAWSGDYEQYF. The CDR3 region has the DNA TGTGCCTGGAGCGGCGACTACGAGCAGTACTTC.

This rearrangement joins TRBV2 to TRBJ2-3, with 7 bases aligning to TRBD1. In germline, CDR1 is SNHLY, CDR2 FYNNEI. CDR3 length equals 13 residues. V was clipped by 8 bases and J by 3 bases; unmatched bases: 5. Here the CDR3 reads CASVPGGTDTQYF. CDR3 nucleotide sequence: TGTGCCAGCGTTCCAGGGGGAACAGATACGCAGTATTTT.

CDR3 in amino acids: CASSAQGKVTEAFF. In nucleotides, the CDR3 is TGCGCCAGCAGCGCCCAGGGTAAGGTCACTGAAGCTTTCTTT. The rearrangement joins TRBV5-1 to TRBJ1-1; a possible D gene is TRBD1 (5 bases). From germline, CDR1 is SGHRS and CDR2 YFSETQ. Trimming left V 4 bases short and J 4 bases short, with 14 bases between. CDR3 length equals 14 residues.

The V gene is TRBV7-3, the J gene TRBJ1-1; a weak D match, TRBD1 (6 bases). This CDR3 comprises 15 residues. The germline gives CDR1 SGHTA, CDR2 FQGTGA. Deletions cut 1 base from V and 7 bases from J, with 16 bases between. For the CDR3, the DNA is TGTGCCAGCAGCTTAATGGGGGGCCCCGCGGATGAAGCTTTCTTT. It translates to CASSLMGGPADEAFF.

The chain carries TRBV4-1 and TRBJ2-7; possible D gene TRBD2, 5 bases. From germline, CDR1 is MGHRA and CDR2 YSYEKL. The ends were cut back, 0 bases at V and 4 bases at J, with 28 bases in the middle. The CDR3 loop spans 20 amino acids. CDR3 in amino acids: CASSQDGVVHGGGAKYEQYF. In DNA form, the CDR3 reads TGCGCCAGCAGCCAAGACGGGGTAGTGCACGGTGGCGGTGCAAAGTACGAGCAGTACTTC.

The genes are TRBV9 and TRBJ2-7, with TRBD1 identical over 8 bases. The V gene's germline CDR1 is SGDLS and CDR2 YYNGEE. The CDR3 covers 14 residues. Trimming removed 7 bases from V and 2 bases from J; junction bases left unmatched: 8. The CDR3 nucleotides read TGTGCCAGCGGCCCAGGGACAGGCGCCTACGAGCAGTACTTC. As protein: CASGPGTGAYEQYF.

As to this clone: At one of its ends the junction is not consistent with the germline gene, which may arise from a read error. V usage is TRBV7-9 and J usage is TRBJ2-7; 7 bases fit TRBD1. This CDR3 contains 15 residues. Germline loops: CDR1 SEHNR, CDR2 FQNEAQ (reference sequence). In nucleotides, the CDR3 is TGTGCCGGCAGCTTAGGGACAGACTTTACCTACGAGCAGTACTTC. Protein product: CAGSLGTDFTYEQYF. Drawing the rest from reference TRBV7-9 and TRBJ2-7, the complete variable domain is DTGVSQNPRHKITKRGQNVTFRCDPISEHNRLYWYRQTLGQGPEFLTYFQNEAQLEKSRLLSDRFSAERPKGSFSTLEIQRTEQGDSAMYLCAGSLGTDFTYEQYFGPGTRLTVT.

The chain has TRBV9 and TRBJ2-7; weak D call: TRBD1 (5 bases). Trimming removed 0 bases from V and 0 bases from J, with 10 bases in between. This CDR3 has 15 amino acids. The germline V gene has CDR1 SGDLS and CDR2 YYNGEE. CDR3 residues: CASSVVPDSSYEQYF. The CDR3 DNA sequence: TGTGCCAGCAGCGTAGTTCCAGACAGCTCCTACGAGCAGTACTTC.

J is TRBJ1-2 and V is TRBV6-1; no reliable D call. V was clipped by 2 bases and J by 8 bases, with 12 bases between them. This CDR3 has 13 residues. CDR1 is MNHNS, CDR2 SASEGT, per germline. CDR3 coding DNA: TGTGCCAGCAGTGAAAACGGCCTGGGGGGCTACACCTTC. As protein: CASSENGLGGYTF.

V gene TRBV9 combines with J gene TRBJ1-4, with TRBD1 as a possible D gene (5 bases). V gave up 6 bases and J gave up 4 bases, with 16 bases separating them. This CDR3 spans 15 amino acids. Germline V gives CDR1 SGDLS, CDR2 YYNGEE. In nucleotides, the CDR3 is TGTGCCAGCAACGGGGGAAGACAGTATAATGAAAAACTGTTTTTT. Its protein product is CASNGGRQYNEKLFF.

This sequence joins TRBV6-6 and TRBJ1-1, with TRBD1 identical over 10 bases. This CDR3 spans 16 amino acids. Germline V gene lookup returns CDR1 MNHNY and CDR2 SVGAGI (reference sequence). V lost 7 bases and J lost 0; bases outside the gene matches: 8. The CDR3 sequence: CASIPGQGFMNTEAFF. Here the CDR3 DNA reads TGTGCCAGCATCCCGGGACAGGGGTTCATGAACACTGAAGCTTTCTTT.

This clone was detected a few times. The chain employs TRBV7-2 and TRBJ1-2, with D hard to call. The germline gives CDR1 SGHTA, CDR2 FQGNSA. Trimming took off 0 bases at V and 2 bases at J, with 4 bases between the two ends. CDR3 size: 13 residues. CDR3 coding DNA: TGTGCCAGCAGCTTAGCCGGCAACTATGGCTACACCTTC. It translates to CASSLAGNYGYTF.

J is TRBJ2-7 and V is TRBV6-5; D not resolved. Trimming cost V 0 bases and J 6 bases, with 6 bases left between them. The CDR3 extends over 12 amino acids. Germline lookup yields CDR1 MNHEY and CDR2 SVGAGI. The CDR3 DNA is TGTGCCAGCAGTTACTCCAGCACCGAGCAGTACTTC. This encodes CASSYSSTEQYF.

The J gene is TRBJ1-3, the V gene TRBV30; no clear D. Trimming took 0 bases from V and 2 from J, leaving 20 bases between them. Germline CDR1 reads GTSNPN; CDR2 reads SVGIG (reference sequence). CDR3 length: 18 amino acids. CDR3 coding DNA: TGTGCCTGGAGTGTGTATTATCGGCGGGGTATCACTGGAAACACCATATATTTT. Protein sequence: CAWSVYYRRGITGNTIYF.

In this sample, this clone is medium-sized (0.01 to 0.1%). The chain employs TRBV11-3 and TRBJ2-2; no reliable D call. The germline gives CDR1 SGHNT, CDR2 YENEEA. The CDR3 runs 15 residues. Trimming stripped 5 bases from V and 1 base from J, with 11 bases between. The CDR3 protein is CASSPNHLNTGELFF. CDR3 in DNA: TGTGCCAGCAGCCCCAATCACTTGAACACCGGGGAGCTGTTTTTT.

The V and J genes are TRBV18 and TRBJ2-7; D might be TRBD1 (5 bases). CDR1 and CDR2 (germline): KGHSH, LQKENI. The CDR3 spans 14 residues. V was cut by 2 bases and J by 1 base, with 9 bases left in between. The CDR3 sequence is CASSPGAGSYEQYF. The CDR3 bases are TGTGCCAGCTCACCAGGGGCAGGTTCCTACGAGCAGTACTTC.

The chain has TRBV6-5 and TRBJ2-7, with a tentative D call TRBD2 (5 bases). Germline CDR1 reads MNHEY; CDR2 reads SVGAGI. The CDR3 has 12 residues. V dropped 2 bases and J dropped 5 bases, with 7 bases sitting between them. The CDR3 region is CASSYKADEQYF. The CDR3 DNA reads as TGTGCCAGCAGTTACAAAGCGGACGAGCAGTACTTC.

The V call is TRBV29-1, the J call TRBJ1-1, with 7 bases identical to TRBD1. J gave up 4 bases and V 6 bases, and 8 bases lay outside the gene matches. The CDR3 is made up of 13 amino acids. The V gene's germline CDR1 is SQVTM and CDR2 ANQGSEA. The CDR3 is CSVRQGVATEAFF. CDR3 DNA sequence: TGCAGCGTACGACAGGGAGTGGCCACTGAAGCTTTCTTT. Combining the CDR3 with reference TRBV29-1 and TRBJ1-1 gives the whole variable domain SAVISQKPSRDICQRGTSLTIQCQVDSQVTMMFWYRQQPGQSLTLIATANQGSEATYESGFVIDKFPISRPNLTFSTLTVSNMSPEDSSIYLCSVRQGVATEAFFGQGTRLTVV.

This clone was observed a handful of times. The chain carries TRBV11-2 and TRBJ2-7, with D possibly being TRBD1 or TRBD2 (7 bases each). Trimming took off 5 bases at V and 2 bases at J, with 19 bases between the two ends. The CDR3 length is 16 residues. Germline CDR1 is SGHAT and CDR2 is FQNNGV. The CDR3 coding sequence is TGTGCCAGCAGCGAGGGGAGGGGGCGCGGAGCCTACGAGCAGTACTTC. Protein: CASSEGRGRGAYEQYF.

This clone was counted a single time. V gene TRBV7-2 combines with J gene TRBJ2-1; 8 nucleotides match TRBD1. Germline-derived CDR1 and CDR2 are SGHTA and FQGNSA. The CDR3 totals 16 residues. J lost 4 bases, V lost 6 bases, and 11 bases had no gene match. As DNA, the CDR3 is TGTGCCAGCAGGCAGGACAGGGAATCGTGGTACAATGAGCAGTTCTTC. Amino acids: CASRQDRESWYNEQFF. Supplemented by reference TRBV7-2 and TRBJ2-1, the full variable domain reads GAGVSQSPSNKVTEKGKDVELRCDPISGHTALYWYRQSLGQGLEFLIYFQGNSAPDKSGLPSDRFSAERTGGSVSTLTIQRTQQEDSAVYLCASRQDRESWYNEQFFGPGTRLTVL.

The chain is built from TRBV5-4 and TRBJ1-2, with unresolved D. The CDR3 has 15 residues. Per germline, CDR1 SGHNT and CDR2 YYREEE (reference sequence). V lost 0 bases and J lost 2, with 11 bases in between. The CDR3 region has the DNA TGTGCCAGCAGCTTGGGGCATGAGTTGAACTATGGCTACACCTTC. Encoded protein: CASSLGHELNYGYTF.